This T cell receptor beta chain derives from a study of beta chain features in type 1 diabetes. Sequencing targeted expressed TCRB transcripts, as all isolated RNA had been reverse transcribed. Naive, central memory and regulatory T cell samples came to a mean of about 4 million reads. Assay used: immunoSEQ multiplex PCR; TCRdb lists only in-frame clones, some missing. The sample includes 310,000 or so clones, around 7.6% of them seen just once. This clone was detected a few times. V was clipped by 0 bases and J by 2 bases, with 9 bases between them. The CDR3 has 15 residues. From germline, CDR1 is SGHVS and CDR2 FQNEAQ.

This rearrangement joins TRBV7-8 to TRBJ2-3; D is possibly TRBD2 (6 bases). The clonotype comes from a woman younger than 30 in good health. The sequencing sample was made of central memory CD4+ T cells from blood. The CDR3 DNA reads as TGTGCCAGCAGCTTAGCACTAGCTCACACAGATACGCAGTATTTT. Encoded protein: CASSLALAHTDTQYF. The full variable domain, in which reference TRBV7-8 and TRBJ2-3 provide the parts outside the CDR3, is GAGVSQSPRYKVAKRGQDVALRCDPISGHVSLFWYQQALGQGPEFLTYFQNEAQLDKSGLPSDRFFAERPEGSVSTLKIQRTQQEDSAVYLCASSLALAHTDTQYFGPGTRLTVL.